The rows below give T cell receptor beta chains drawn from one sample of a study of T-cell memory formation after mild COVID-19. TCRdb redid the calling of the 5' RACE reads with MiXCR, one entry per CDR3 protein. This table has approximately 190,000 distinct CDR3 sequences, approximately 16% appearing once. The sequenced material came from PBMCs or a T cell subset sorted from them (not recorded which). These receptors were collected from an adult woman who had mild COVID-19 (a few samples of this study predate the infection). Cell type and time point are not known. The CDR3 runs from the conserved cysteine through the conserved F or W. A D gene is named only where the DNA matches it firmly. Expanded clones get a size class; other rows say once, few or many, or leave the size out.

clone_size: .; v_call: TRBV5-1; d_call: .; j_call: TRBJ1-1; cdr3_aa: CASSPGGASRGAFF
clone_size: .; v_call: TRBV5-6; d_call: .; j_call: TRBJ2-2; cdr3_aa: CASSLDGGVVAGELFF
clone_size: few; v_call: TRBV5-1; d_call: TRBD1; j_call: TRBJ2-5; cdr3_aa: CASCQQGGPQETQYF
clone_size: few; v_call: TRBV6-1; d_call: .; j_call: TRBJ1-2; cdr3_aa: CASSSGHNYGYTF
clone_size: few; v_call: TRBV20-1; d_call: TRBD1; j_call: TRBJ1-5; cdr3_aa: CSALDRGGQPQHF
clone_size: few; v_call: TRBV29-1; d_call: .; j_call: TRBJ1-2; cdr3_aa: CSVVVRNYGYTF
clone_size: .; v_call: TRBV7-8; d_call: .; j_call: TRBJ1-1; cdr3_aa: CASSLDIGLNTEAFF
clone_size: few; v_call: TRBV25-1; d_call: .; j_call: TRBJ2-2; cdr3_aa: CASSERKGNTGELFF
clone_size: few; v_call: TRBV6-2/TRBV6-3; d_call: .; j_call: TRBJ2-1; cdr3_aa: CASSYSGLLTHNEQFF
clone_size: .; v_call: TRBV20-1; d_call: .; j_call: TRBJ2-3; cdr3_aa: CSARVGAGTDTQYF
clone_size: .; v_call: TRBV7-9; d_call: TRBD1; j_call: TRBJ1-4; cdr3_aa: CASSLGDRDNEKLFF
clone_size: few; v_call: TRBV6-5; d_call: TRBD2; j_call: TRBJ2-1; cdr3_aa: CASSRGTSGYNEQFF
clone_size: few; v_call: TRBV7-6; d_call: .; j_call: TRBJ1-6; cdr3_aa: CASTSSPSGNSPLHF
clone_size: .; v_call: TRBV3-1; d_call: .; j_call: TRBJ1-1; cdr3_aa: CASSQGPVGRLGTEAFF
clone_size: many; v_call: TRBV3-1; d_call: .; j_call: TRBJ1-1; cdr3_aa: CASSQGVGTEAFF
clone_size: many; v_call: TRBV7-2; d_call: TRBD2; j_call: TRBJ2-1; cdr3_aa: CASSPAGGPQYEQFF
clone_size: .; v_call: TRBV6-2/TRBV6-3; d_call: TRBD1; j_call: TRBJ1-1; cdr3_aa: CASSYRGTGGEAFF
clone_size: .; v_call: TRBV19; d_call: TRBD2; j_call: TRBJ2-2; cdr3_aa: CASRLAGLNTGELFF
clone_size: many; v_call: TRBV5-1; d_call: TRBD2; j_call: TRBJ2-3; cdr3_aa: CASSRLAVGGTDTQYF
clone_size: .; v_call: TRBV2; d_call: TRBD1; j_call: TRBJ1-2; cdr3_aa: CASLQPGQGNYGYTF